This T cell receptor beta chain was recorded in a study of vaccination and CD4 T cells after COVID-19. About the study: Researchers treated control cultures with a CEFX pool, an HIV-1 Nef pool, or no peptide. Study results and limitations: The study found that a median roughly 89% of reactive clones in convalescent patients appeared only post-vaccination.

The CDR3 is 12 residues long. The germline V and J ends were trimmed by 5 bases and 5 bases, with 12 bases remaining between them. Looked up from germline, CDR1 is DFQATT and CDR2 is SNEGSKA (reference sequence). With the Oncomine TCR Beta short-read assay, DNA from cultured CD4+ T cells was sequenced. Genomic DNA from cultured CD4+ T cells was extracted. Using its own MiXCR run on the PCR reads, TCRdb lists one record per CDR3 protein. The table includes about 24,000 distinct CDR3 sequences, 40% to 55% detected once. Stated time point: late sampling 161 to 241 days after vaccination in a few convalescent patients. Noted treatment: approximately 9-day PBMC culture with coronavirus spike peptide pools or control peptides (ViraFEST assay). Cultures got half-medium changes with IL-2 on days 3 and 7. This clonotype has more than one count but fewer than ten. What it binds is unknown.

This TCR was sampled from a human donor who had recovered from COVID-19. The chain combines TRBV20-1 with TRBJ2-5; the D gene is possibly TRBD2 (6 bases). Sequences were derived from CD4+ T cells from blood, cultured in vitro, sampled about 7 months after SARS-CoV-2 vaccination. The CDR3, as DNA: TGCAGTGCTTACGGGAGCAAGGAGACCCAGTACTTC. Translated: CSAYGSKETQYF.